A selection of T cell receptor beta chains follows, all from one sample in a study of breast tumors, draining lymph nodes, adjacent tissues. A single record per CDR3 protein comes from TCRdb applying MiXCR to the multiplex PCR reads. The sample shows about 180,000 distinct CDR3 sequences, roughly 30% of them seen only once. Material: axillary lymph node tissue. Source of these receptors: a female donor with breast cancer. Some clones in this sample may be carry-over from other donors' samples. Each CDR3 is given with its conserved first and last residue. D genes are given only for firm matches. Expanded clones are given a class, and other clones once, few, many or no size at all.

J gene	clone size	V gene	D gene	CDR3 DNA	CDR3 protein
TRBJ1-2	few	TRBV11-2	.	TGTGCCAGCAGCTTAAAGGTAGCTAACTATGGCTACACCTTC	CASSLKVANYGYTF
TRBJ1-2	few	TRBV5-8	.	TGTGCCAGCATCAAGGAGGACCCGGACGCGGACTACACCTTC	CASIKEDPDADYTF
TRBJ2-3	many	TRBV4-1	TRBD2	TGCGCCAGCAGCCCCCGGACTAGCGGAAGCACAGATACGCAGTATTTT	CASSPRTSGSTDTQYF
TRBJ2-5	many	TRBV6-2/TRBV6-3	.	TGTGCCAGCAGTTACTTTCTCAACCAAGAGACCCAGTACTTC	CASSYFLNQETQYF
TRBJ1-5	many	TRBV20-1	.	TGCAGTGCAAATACGGGGGGTAAGATGAATCAGCCCCAGCATTTT	CSANTGGKMNQPQHF
TRBJ1-5	.	TRBV29-1	.	TGCAGCGTTATAGAAAGGGGAAGATCTAGTATCAATCAGCCCCAGCATTTT	CSVIERGRSSINQPQHF
TRBJ2-2	many	TRBV25-1	.	TGTGCCAGCAGTGAATTCAGGGGCAACACCGGGGAGCTGTTTTTT	CASSEFRGNTGELFF
TRBJ1-2	many	TRBV7-9	.	TGTGCCAGCAGCTTAGCGCAGACAGGCCTCGCCTATGGCTACACCTTC	CASSLAQTGLAYGYTF
TRBJ2-2	many	TRBV6-6	.	TGTGCCAGCAGTACCGAGAGGGACCGGCACACCGGGGAGCTGTTTTTT	CASSTERDRHTGELFF
TRBJ2-5	many	TRBV24-1	TRBD1	TGTGCCACCAGTGATTTGTTACCAGGGGGATTGCAGACCCAGTACTTC	CATSDLLPGGLQTQYF
TRBJ2-7	.	TRBV6-6	.	TGTGCCAGCAGGCACCTGTTGGGCAGGGGAGCCTACGAGCAGCACTTC	CASRHLLGRGAYEQHF
TRBJ1-2	.	TRBV6-1	.	TGTGCCAGCAGTGAAGTCGAGGGATATGGCTACACCTTC	CASSEVEGYGYTF
TRBJ2-1	.	TRBV2	TRBD2	TGTGCCTCCGAAAGACTAGCGGGGGGGGGTAATGAGCAGTTCTTC	CASERLAGGGNEQFF
TRBJ1-4	many	TRBV27	.	TGTGCCAGCAGGCTACAGGGAGCTAATGAAAAACTGTTTTTT	CASRLQGANEKLFF